This T cell receptor beta chain was documented in a study of a mutant IDH1 vaccine in newly diagnosed glioma. Looking at the study overall: Eight vaccine doses were administered to patients at weeks 1, 3, 5, 7, 11, 15, 19 and 23. Initiation of the vaccine course occurred 4-6 weeks after radiotherapy alone, or alongside temozolomide cycles. The therapy given earlier, which was standard therapy, consisted of radiotherapy, temozolomide, or both, and most of the patients received both.

Looked up from germline, CDR1 is SEHNR and CDR2 is FQNEAQ (reference sequence). With 1 base clipped from V and 7 bases from J, the junction kept 6 bases outside the gene matches. The CDR3 covers 14 residues. The time point was: week 5, during vaccination. All doses held 300 ug of mutant IDH1 20-mer peptide, with topical imiquimod. Sequencing was performed with immunoSEQ multiplex PCR; in TCRdb, only in-frame clones are kept and a portion is missing. Of about 38,000 clones listed, approximately 80% were seen once; the top ten hold over 4.5%. Comments on this clone: Its cognate antigen is unknown.

Sequenced material: PBMCs, taken from a glioma patient whose treatment included an IDH1 peptide vaccine. The TCR comes from a man between 35 and 55 years old with glioma. V usage is TRBV7-9 and J usage is TRBJ1-2, with 7 bases that match TRBD1. CDR3 sequence (DNA): TGTGCCAGCAGCTTAGACGGGACAGCCTTTGGCTACACCTTC. Translation: CASSLDGTAFGYTF.